One and the same sample provided the 12 T cell receptor beta chains below, sequenced in a study of T cell responses to AZD1222 COVID-19 vaccine. TCRdb's table, derived via immunoSEQ multiplex PCR, lists solely in-frame clones and lacks some. The profile shows approximately 100,000 clones, roughly 91% of them singletons. This specimen was peripheral blood, taken on day 0 of AZD1222 vaccination. The source is an adult in good health.

In its sample, this clone was seen once. This chain joins TRBV30 and TRBJ2-7; 7 positions agree with TRBD2. Germline trimming cut 2 bases from V and 6 bases from J; bases unmatched to any gene: 13. The CDR3 sequence is 15 residues long. Germline V gene sequence: CDR1 GTSNPN, CDR2 SVGIG (reference sequence). Written as DNA, the CDR3 is TGTGCCTGGAGTCCCGGACTAGGGAACGAAGGCGAGCAGTACTTC. It yields the protein CAWSPGLGNEGEQYF.

This clone was seen a single time. The chain joins TRBV23-1 to TRBJ2-7; tentatively, D is TRBD2 (6 bases). TRBV23-1 is annotated as an ORF whose role is uncertain. Trimming took 0 bases from V and 3 from J, leaving 9 bases between them. The CDR3 has 14 amino acids. The DNA of the CDR3 is TGCGCCAGCAGTCAATCGGGGGGACGCTACGAGCAGTACTTC. It yields the protein CASSQSGGRYEQYF.

J is TRBJ2-5 and V is TRBV7-9; D gene unclear. The germline V gene encodes CDR1 SEHNR and CDR2 FQNEAQ (reference sequence). The CDR3 has 13 residues. The V and J ends lost 6 bases and 5 bases respectively, with 13 bases between them. The DNA of the CDR3 is TGTGCCAGCAGTTCCACGAATTATGAGACCCAGTACTTC. Its translation: CASSSTNYETQYF.

This chain joins TRBV5-1 and TRBJ2-2; TRBD1 matches at 10 bases. Losses at the gene ends were 1 base for V and 6 bases for J; bases not matched to a gene: 3. Germline assignment: CDR1 SGHRS and CDR2 YFSETQ. This CDR3 is built from 15 residues. In DNA form, the CDR3 reads TGCGCCAGCAGCTTGACGGGACAGGGGTCCGGGGAGCTGTTTTTT. Translating it yields CASSLTGQGSGELFF.

The chain has TRBV3-1 (or the pseudogene TRBV3-2) and TRBJ2-7; D is undetermined. The CDR3 is 20 amino acids. The V end lost 0 bases, the J end lost 1 base, and 25 bases lay between the germline ends. The germline V gene has CDR1 LGHDT and CDR2 YNNKEL (reference sequence). CDR3 sequence: CASSQDRVCSVNLSSYEQYF. The CDR3 DNA sequence: TGTGCCAGCAGCCAAGATCGGGTGTGCAGCGTTAACCTCTCTTCCTACGAGCAGTACTTC.

A single count supports this clone. J is TRBJ1-2 and V is TRBV6-5; D remains unclear. Trimming left V 6 bases short and J 5 bases short, with 10 bases between. Germline V gives CDR1 MNHEY, CDR2 SVGAGI. The CDR3 length is 12 residues. DNA for the CDR3: TGTGCCAGCAGGCAGGTACCATATGGCTACACCTTC. Protein product: CASRQVPYGYTF.

The chain carries TRBV4-1 and TRBJ1-2; D remains unclear. The CDR3 totals 15 residues. Germline CDR1 MGHRA, CDR2 YSYEKL. V was pared by 0 bases and J by 4 bases, with 12 bases between. CDR3 protein: CASSQEGVSTYGYTF. The CDR3 DNA reads TGCGCCAGCAGCCAAGAAGGAGTCAGCACCTATGGCTACACCTTC.

This clone has a handful of counts. V and J are TRBV7-9 and TRBJ1-2; no clear D gene. CDR3 length: 13 residues. The germline V and J ends were trimmed by 5 bases and 3 bases, with 10 bases remaining between them. CDR1 is SEHNR, CDR2 FQNEAQ, per germline (reference sequence). The CDR3 region has the DNA TGTGCCAGCAGCAGAGGGAGAGACTATGGCTACACCTTC. This sequence encodes CASSRGRDYGYTF.

The genes are TRBV28 and TRBJ1-1, with D unresolved. CDR3 length equals 13 residues. CDR1 MDHEN and CDR2 SYDVKM come from the germline V gene. Between the trimmed V and J ends, which lost 5 bases and 4 bases, there was a span of 11 bases. CDR3 amino acids: CASSPPLRTEAFF. CDR3 in DNA: TGTGCCAGCAGTCCCCCCCTGCGCACTGAAGCTTTCTTT.

The chain employs TRBV27 and TRBJ1-5; maybe TRBD1 (5 bases). Looked up from germline, CDR1 is MNHEY and CDR2 is SMNVEV (reference sequence). The ends were cut back, 0 bases at V and 3 bases at J, with 9 bases in the middle. The CDR3 has 15 amino acids. The DNA for the CDR3 is TGTGCCAGCAGTTTATCCTGGGACCCCAATCAGCCCCAGCATTTT. Amino acid sequence: CASSLSWDPNQPQHF.

The chain is built from TRBV4-2 and TRBJ2-7, with D possibly being TRBD2 (6 bases). Trimming removed 1 base at V and 5 bases at J, with 18 bases between. Germline-derived CDR1 and CDR2 are LGHNA and YNFKEQ. CDR3 length: 16 residues. CDR3 amino acids: CASSQVKRDWVDEQYF. The CDR3 nucleotides are TGTGCCAGCAGCCAAGTAAAGAGGGACTGGGTGGACGAGCAGTACTTC.

This clone has only one observation. The chain employs TRBV6-5 and TRBJ2-7; TRBD2 aligns across 7 bases. CDR1 and CDR2 (germline): MNHEY, SVGAGI. The CDR3 totals 14 residues. V lost 2 bases, J lost 4 bases, and 5 bases stayed unmatched. CDR3 sequence reads: CASSYREGIYEQYF. DNA of the CDR3: TGTGCCAGCAGTTACAGGGAGGGAATTTACGAGCAGTACTTC.